These 11 T cell receptor beta chains came from one sample sequenced in a study of blood T cell repertoires in COVID-19. TCRdb keeps only in-frame clones here, not all; method: immunoSEQ multiplex PCR. The table records 300,000 to 450,000 clones, 70% to 90% of them present only once. Sequenced: PBMCs or T cells enriched from blood (not recorded which). These receptors all come from a man aged 35-49 years in a cohort exposed to, infected with or recovered from COVID-19 (not recorded which).

The table lists this clone with a count of one. This chain uses TRBV5-4 with TRBJ2-6; no definite D call. V lost 10 bases and J 0 bases, leaving 8 bases between the germline ends. This CDR3 contains 13 residues. Germline lookup yields CDR1 SGHNT and CDR2 YYREEE (reference sequence). DNA for the CDR3: TGTGCCTCTGGCATCTCTGGGGCCAACGTCCTGACTTTC. This sequence encodes CASGISGANVLTF.

V and J are TRBV7-9 and TRBJ2-1; TRBD1 agrees at 10 bases. CDR3 size: 16 residues. V gave up 5 bases and J gave up 4 bases; unmatched junction bases: 8. Germline CDR1 and CDR2: SEHNR and FQNEAQ (reference sequence). DNA for the CDR3: TGTGCCAGCAGCGAATCCGGGACAGGGGCTTACAATGAGCAGTTCTTC. Protein: CASSESGTGAYNEQFF.

J is TRBJ2-3 and V is TRBV18; TRBD2 matches 11 bases. Germline CDR1 and CDR2: KGHSH and LQKENI. V dropped 3 bases and J dropped 0; count of bases not matched to a gene: 11. The CDR3 runs to 19 residues. The CDR3 reads CASSPRLAGSRSSTDTQYF. The CDR3 DNA follows: TGTGCCAGCTCACCCCGACTAGCGGGAAGCCGTTCTAGCACAGATACGCAGTATTTT.

This clone has only a few counts. This same CDR3 is encoded by further DNA sequences in the sample. The chain couples TRBV9 to TRBJ1-1, with D uncertain. Trimming pared 1 base from V and 1 base from J, leaving 5 bases between. The CDR3 contains 13 residues. The germline gives CDR1 SGDLS, CDR2 YYNGEE. Here the CDR3 reads CASSVQENTEAFF. The CDR3, as DNA: TGTGCCAGCAGCGTACAGGAGAACACTGAAGCTTTCTTT.

J is TRBJ2-3 and V is TRBV9, with a weak D call TRBD2 (6 bases). This CDR3 has 17 residues. Between the trimmed V and J ends, which lost 0 bases and 0 bases, there was a span of 14 bases. CDR1 is SGDLS, CDR2 YYNGEE, per germline. CDR3 sequence: CASSVGGVLASTDTQYF. The CDR3 region has the DNA TGTGCCAGCAGCGTAGGGGGGGTGTTGGCTAGCACAGATACGCAGTATTTT.

A few counts support this clone. The rearrangement joins TRBV19 to TRBJ1-5; the D gene is possibly TRBD1 (6 bases). CDR1 and CDR2 from the germline V gene are LNHDA and SQIVND (reference sequence). CDR3 size: 12 residues. Deletions cut 7 bases from V and 7 bases from J, with 11 bases between. The DNA for the CDR3 is TGTGCCAGTAATGAAAGGGGGCAGCCCCAGCATTTT. Its translation: CASNERGQPQHF.

The chain is built from TRBV7-8 and TRBJ2-6, with TRBD1 identical over 7 bases. This CDR3 comprises 17 residues. The germline V gene has CDR1 SGHVS and CDR2 FQNEAQ. The trim removed 6 bases at V and 0 bases at J, leaving 8 bases unmatched. This CDR3 reads CASRAGQVLSGANVLTF. The CDR3, as DNA: TGTGCCAGCAGGGCCGGACAGGTCCTCTCTGGGGCCAACGTCCTGACTTTC. The full variable domain, completed using reference TRBV7-8 and TRBJ2-6, is GAGVSQSPRYKVAKRGQDVALRCDPISGHVSLFWYQQALGQGPEFLTYFQNEAQLDKSGLPSDRFFAERPEGSVSTLKIQRTQQEDSAVYLCASRAGQVLSGANVLTFGAGSRLTVL.

The V gene is TRBV12-5, the J gene TRBJ2-5; 9 positions match TRBD2. The CDR3 is 16 amino acids. Trimming cost V 8 bases and J 3 bases; bases outside gene matches: 13. The V gene's germline CDR1 is LGHNT and CDR2 FRNRAP. Written as DNA, the CDR3 is TGTGCTAGTCGAAATGTGCGCGGGGGGGGAGAAGAGACCCAGTACTTC. Amino acid sequence: CASRNVRGGGEETQYF. Using reference TRBV12-5 and TRBJ2-5 for the parts outside the CDR3, the full variable domain is DARVTQTPRHKVTEMGQEVTMRCQPILGHNTVFWYRQTMMQGLELLAYFRNRAPLDDSGMPKDRFSAEMPDATLATLKIQPSEPRDSAVYFCASRNVRGGGEETQYFGPGTRLLVL.

This chain links TRBV6-5 with TRBJ2-7; 9 bases fit TRBD1. The CDR3 is 15 residues long. V was pared by 6 bases and J by 3 bases, with 9 bases of the junction left unmatched. Looked up from germline, CDR1 is MNHEY and CDR2 is SVGAGI. The CDR3: CASSPRTGADYEQYF. Here the CDR3 DNA reads TGTGCCAGCAGCCCACGGACAGGGGCCGACTACGAGCAGTACTTC.

Comment on this clone: This may be a read error, as it is one base from a much larger clone. The chain uses TRBV6-6 and TRBJ2-7; 9 bases fit TRBD2. With V trimmed by 6 bases and J by 1 base, 1 base remained unmatched. Looked up from germline, CDR1 is MNHNY and CDR2 is SVGAGI (reference sequence). There are 13 residues in the CDR3. CDR3 sequence (DNA): TGTGCCAGCAGGACTAGCGGTTCCTACGAGCAGTACTTC. It codes for CASRTSGSYEQYF.

This sequence joins TRBV5-1 and TRBJ1-1, with 7 bases that match TRBD1. The trim removed 3 bases at V and 1 base at J, leaving 3 bases unmatched. The CDR3 consists of 14 residues. Germline CDR1 is SGHRS and CDR2 is YFSETQ. Written as DNA, the CDR3 is TGCGCCAGCAGCTCCGGGACAGAGAACACTGAAGCTTTCTTT. Residues: CASSSGTENTEAFF.